Each of the 14 T cell receptor beta chains below was sequenced from the same sample in a study of T cells in Graves' hyperthyroidism and ophthalmopathy. From RNA transcripts, TCR beta CDR3 regions were amplified. First-round RT-PCR targeting the TCR CDR3 was performed with the HTBI primer set. TCRdb re-analysed the multiplex PCR reads in MiXCR, keeping a single row per CDR3 protein. The repertoire holds about 59,000 distinct CDR3 sequences, under 70% seen once, with about 3.3% in the top ten. Material: blood. The receptor source for this set is a woman aged 60-75 years with Graves' ophthalmopathy.

The gene calls are TRBV20-1 and TRBJ2-7; 7 bases align to TRBD2. The CDR3 has 15 amino acids. CDR1 and CDR2 (germline): DFQATT, SNEGSKA (reference sequence). J gave up 3 bases and V 0 bases, and 8 bases lay outside the gene matches. This CDR3 is CSARDLGRAVYEQYF. The CDR3 DNA is TGCAGTGCTAGAGATCTGGGGAGGGCTGTCTACGAGCAGTACTTC.

Points on this clonotype: The missing conserved phenylalanine or tryptophan at the end of this CDR3 makes a read error likely. The limits of the CDR3 on the DNA are not certain, so only TCRdb's listed CDR3 is given. J is TRBJ1-3 and V is TRBV12-5. The CDR3 is 10 amino acids in total, end residues counted. The germline V gene has CDR1 LGHNT and CDR2 FRNRAP. The CDR3 sequence is CASYSNTLYL.

This clonotype was seen repeatedly, ten times or more. V is TRBV2 and J is TRBJ2-3; no clear D gene. Germline V gene sequence: CDR1 SNHLY, CDR2 FYNNEI. This CDR3 is 13 amino acids long. Trimming left V 5 bases short and J 5 bases short, with 11 bases between. CDR3: CASSTYSGDTQYF. In DNA, the CDR3 is TGTGCCAGCAGTACTTACTCGGGAGATACGCAGTATTTT.

This clonotype was recorded at least ten times. The chain combines TRBV20-1 with TRBJ1-5, with D unclear. Trimming cost V 3 bases and J 3 bases, with 12 bases left between them. Germline V gene data show CDR1 as DFQATT and CDR2 as SNEGSKA (reference sequence). This CDR3 contains 14 residues. CDR3 coding DNA: TGCAGTGCTAGTTCTGGGCAGTACAATCAGCCCCAGCATTTT. This sequence encodes CSASSGQYNQPQHF.

This clonotype was recorded at least ten times. CDR3 nucleotide sequence: TGTGCCAGCAGCAGGGACAACTCCTACGAGCAGTACTTC. The encoded protein is CASSRDNSYEQYF. This sequence joins TRBV7-9 and TRBJ2-7, with D possibly matching TRBD1 (6 bases). Germline-derived CDR1 and CDR2 are SEHNR and FQNEAQ (reference sequence). This CDR3 is 13 amino acids long. Trimming stripped 5 bases from V and 0 bases from J, with 8 bases between.

The chain joins TRBV25-1 to TRBJ2-5; D possibly corresponds to TRBD1 (6 bases). The CDR3 runs 15 residues. CDR1 and CDR2 (germline): MGHDK, SYGVNS. Trimming took 2 bases from V and 4 from J, leaving 14 bases between them. CDR3 nucleotides: TGTGCCAGCAGTGAAGCCTCAGGGGCAGGAGAGACCCAGTACTTC. Translation gives CASSEASGAGETQYF.

The chain links TRBV20-1 to TRBJ1-4; 7 bases map to TRBD1. V lost 2 bases and J lost 14; bases outside the gene matches: 8. From germline, CDR1 is DFQATT and CDR2 SNEGSKA (reference sequence). The CDR3 consists of 12 residues. The DNA for the CDR3 is TGCAGTGCTAGAAGGGACAGCGAAGAGCTGTTTTTT. It is translated as CSARRDSEELFF.

This chain links TRBV28 with TRBJ2-1; D uncertain. Germline CDR1 reads MDHEN; CDR2 reads SYDVKM. V lost 6 bases to trimming and J lost 6 bases, with 12 bases between them. The CDR3 runs to 13 residues. The CDR3 nucleotides are TGTGCCAGCAGATCAACAGCAGGCAATGAGCAGTTCTTC. It is translated as CASRSTAGNEQFF.

By share, this clonotype counts as medium-sized. The CDR3 reads CASSGTSYEQYF. CDR3 DNA: TGTGCCAGCAGCGGAACTAGCTACGAGCAGTACTTC. This sequence joins TRBV7-9 and TRBJ2-7; weak D call: TRBD2 (5 bases). Trimming left V 5 bases short and J 3 bases short, with 8 bases between. CDR1 and CDR2 from the germline V gene are SEHNR and FQNEAQ (reference sequence). The CDR3 consists of 12 residues.

For this clonotype: A junction end diverges from the germline sequence, so it may reflect a read error. The V and J genes are TRBV7-6 and TRBJ2-7; 10 nucleotides match TRBD2. In germline, CDR1 is SGHVS, CDR2 FNYEAQ. The CDR3 loop spans 16 amino acids. The CDR3 DNA follows: TGTGCCAGCAGCTTAGCGGCTAGGACTAGCGGCTACGAGCAATACTTC. This translates into CASSLAARTSGYEQYF.

As regards this clonotype: One end of the junction fails to match germline, which may point to a read error. The chain carries TRBV2 and TRBJ1-5; 8 bases are shared with TRBD1. The CDR3 consists of 16 residues. Germline loops: CDR1 SNHLY, CDR2 FYNNEI. CDR3 region: CASSEGQGERNQPQHF. CDR3 sequence (DNA): TGTGCCAGCAGCGAAGGACAGGGAGAGCGCAATCAGCCCCAGCATTTT.

This clonotype has a count of ten or more. This chain joins TRBV28 and TRBJ1-2; D is perhaps TRBD1 (5 bases). Trimming stripped 1 base from V and 6 bases from J, with 6 bases between. Germline V gene lookup returns CDR1 MDHEN and CDR2 SYDVKM. This CDR3 comprises 12 residues. CDR3 loop: CASSLSGNGYTF. CDR3 nucleotide sequence: TGTGCCAGCAGTTTATCAGGGAATGGCTACACCTTC.

In its sample, this clonotype was seen many times. The chain recombines TRBV19 with TRBJ2-3; a weak D match, TRBD2 (6 bases). Trimming shortened V by 6 bases and J by 2 bases, and 9 bases separated the two germline ends. The CDR3 sequence is 13 residues long. Germline V CDR1 and CDR2: LNHDA, SQIVND (reference sequence). The CDR3 DNA is TGTGCCAGTAGGCGGGATATCACAGATACGCAGTATTTT. Its protein is CASRRDITDTQYF.

This clonotype was recorded at least ten times. V and J are TRBV5-1 and TRBJ2-5; D may be TRBD1 (5 bases). Germline loops: CDR1 SGHRS, CDR2 YFSETQ. CDR3 size: 13 residues. V gave up 1 base and J gave up 5 bases, with 9 bases separating them. The CDR3 nucleotides read TGCGCCAGCAGCTTGCCTAGGGGTGAGACCCAGTACTTC. It codes for CASSLPRGETQYF.